The clone carrying this TCR beta chain was recorded at least ten times. What it binds is unknown. The data are from a study of human T cells and chemical hapten exposure. Study background: Small pooled library volume differences chiefly drove per-sample TCR yield variation.

Study-wide results and caveats: TCRs above 1 in 1000 frequency did not change with DPC sensitization.

TCRdb independently ran MiXCR on the RACE reads; one entry per CDR3 protein. The profile shows over 300,000 distinct CDR3 sequences, approximately 5% of them singletons. The time point denotes: pre-sensitization, week 0. Stated treatment: therapeutic diphenylcyclopropenone sensitization with weekly scalp DPC. This material consisted of whole blood, taken in connection with sensitization to the hapten diphenylcyclopropenone (DPC). This clonotype was sampled from a woman aged 45-65 years with alopecia areata. Some clones in this sample may be carry-over from other donors' samples.

The CDR3 DNA is TGTGCCAGCAGTGACTCGTCTAGCGGGGGCACAGATACGCAGTATTTT. This codes for CASSDSSSGGTDTQYF. V and J are TRBV6-4 and TRBJ2-3; 9 bases fit TRBD2. Germline values: CDR1 MRHNA, CDR2 SNTAGT. J was trimmed by 1 base and V by 0 bases; bases with no gene match: 2. This CDR3 is 16 amino acids long.